This note documents a single TCR beta chain sequence. Its antigen is currently unknown. Calling Graves' hyperthyroidism stable meant ophthalmopathy did not progress within 18 months. Used for diagnoses were clinical symptoms, serum thyroxine and TRAb, thyroid ultrasound and orbital computed tomography. Fresh 10 ml peripheral blood yielded PBMCs. J lost 1 base, V lost 10 bases, and 7 bases had no gene match. CDR3 length: 15 amino acids. Looked up from germline, CDR1 is ENHRY and CDR2 is SYGVKD. Amplified TCR beta CDR3 regions came from RNA transcripts. During a first-round RT-PCR of the TCR CDR3, the HTBI primer set was used. A single record per CDR3 protein comes from TCRdb applying MiXCR to the multiplex PCR reads. The sample has hundreds of thousands of distinct CDR3 sequences, roughly 40% seen once. This record belongs to a study of T cells in Graves' hyperthyroidism and ophthalmopathy. General study findings and limits: Clonotypes that were expanded in thyroid above 0.001 mostly appeared in blood too.

This receptor was obtained from a man between 18 and 29 years old with Graves' hyperthyroidism. V usage is TRBV10-3 and J usage is TRBJ1-5; TRBD1 matches at 10 bases. The sequencing sample was made of blood. CDR3 sequence (DNA): TGTGCCACCGGGACAGGGGTGGCGAGCAATCAGCCCCAGCATTTT. Translated: CATGTGVASNQPQHF.